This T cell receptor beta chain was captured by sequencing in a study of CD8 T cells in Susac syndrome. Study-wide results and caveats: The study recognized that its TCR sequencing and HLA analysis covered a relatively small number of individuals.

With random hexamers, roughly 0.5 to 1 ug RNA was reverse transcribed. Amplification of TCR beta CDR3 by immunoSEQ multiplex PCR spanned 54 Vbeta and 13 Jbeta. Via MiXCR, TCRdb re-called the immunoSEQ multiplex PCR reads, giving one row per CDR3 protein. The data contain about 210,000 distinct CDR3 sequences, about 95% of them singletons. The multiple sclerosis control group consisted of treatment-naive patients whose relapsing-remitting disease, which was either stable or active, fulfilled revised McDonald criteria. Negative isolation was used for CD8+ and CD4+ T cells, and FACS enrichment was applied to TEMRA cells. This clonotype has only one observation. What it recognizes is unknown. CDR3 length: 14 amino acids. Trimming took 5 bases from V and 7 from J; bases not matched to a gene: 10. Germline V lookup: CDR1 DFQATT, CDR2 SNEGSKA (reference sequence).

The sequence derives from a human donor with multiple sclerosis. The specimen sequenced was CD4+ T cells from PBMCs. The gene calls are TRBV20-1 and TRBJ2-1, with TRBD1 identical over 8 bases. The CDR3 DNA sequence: TGCAGTGCTTGCCCGGGACAGGCCCCGAATGAGCAGTTCTTC. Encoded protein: CSACPGQAPNEQFF.